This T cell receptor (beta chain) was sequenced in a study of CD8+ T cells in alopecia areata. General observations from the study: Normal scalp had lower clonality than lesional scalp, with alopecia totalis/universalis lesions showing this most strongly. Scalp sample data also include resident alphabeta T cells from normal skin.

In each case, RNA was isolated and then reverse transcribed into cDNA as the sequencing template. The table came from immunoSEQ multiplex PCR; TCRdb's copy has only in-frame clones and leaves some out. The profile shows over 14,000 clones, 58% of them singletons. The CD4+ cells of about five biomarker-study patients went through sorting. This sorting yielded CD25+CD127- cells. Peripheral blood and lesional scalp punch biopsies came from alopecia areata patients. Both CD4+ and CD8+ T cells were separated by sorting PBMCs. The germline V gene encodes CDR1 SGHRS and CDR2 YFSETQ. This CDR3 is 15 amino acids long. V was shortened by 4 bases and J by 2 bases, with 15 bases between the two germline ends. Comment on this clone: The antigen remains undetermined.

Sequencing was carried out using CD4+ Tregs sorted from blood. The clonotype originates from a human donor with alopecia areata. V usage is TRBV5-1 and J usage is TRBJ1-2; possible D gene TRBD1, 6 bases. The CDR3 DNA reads TGCGCCAGCAGCGCCGGACAGATCTCCAACTATGGCTACACCTTC. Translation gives CASSAGQISNYGYTF.